The entry below gives a single T cell receptor beta chain sequence along with its context. Antigen unknown. Assay used: immunoSEQ multiplex PCR; TCRdb lists only in-frame clones, some missing. Among over 450,000 clones listed, approximately 90% were seen once. This entry comes from a study of Ad26.COV2.S vaccination and SARS-CoV-2 variants. Study as a whole: Recipients of Ad26.COV2.S got it intramuscularly, once or twice 56 days apart. Points from the study as a whole: The TCR-based breadth and depth measures might underestimate overall T cell responses. Whether participants received vaccine or placebo, their non-spike TCR breadth was similar.

As for treatment: roughly 20 received Ad26.COV2.S at low or high dose, single or two shots; several received placebo; per-sample allocation not given. Sampling occurred on day 63 after the first vaccine or placebo injection. V lost 7 bases to trimming and J lost 3 bases; unmatched junction nucleotides: 11. CDR3 size: 15 residues. Looked up from germline, CDR1 is LNHDA and CDR2 is SQIVND (reference sequence). Sequencing was performed on peripheral blood, taken in a trial of Ad26.COV2.S vaccine versus placebo. The TCR comes from a person aged 18-65 years who received the Ad26.COV2.S COVID-19 vaccine or a placebo. This sequence joins TRBV19 and TRBJ1-1; 7 nucleotides match TRBD1. CDR3 bases: TGTGCCAGTACCCCAGTCGACAGGGAACACACTGAAGCTTTCTTT. Protein: CASTPVDREHTEAFF.